The TCR beta chain under discussion was sequenced for a study of blood T cells in healthy people across ages. Then a second PCR, running roughly 7 to 11 cycles, was carried out with a sample-barcoded 5' primer and a J-beta primer mix. TCRdb re-called the 5' RACE reads with MiXCR, one entry per CDR3 protein. The sample consists of roughly 800,000 distinct CDR3 sequences, more than 20% of them appearing once. Every donor provided 7.5 to 10 milliliters of peripheral blood. Total RNA, at least 5.5 micrograms per sample, came from PBMCs. From germline, CDR1 is SGHRS and CDR2 YFSETQ. The CDR3 consists of 14 residues. As to this clonotype: Its antigen is still unknown. At one end, the junction sequence differs from germline, possibly due to a read error.

Study-wide results and limits: Investigators treated diversity estimates from one million T cells as underestimates.

These data also featured in a second study, about T cells of mothers and their children. In that study: Sample barcodes and 2-4 random nucleotides came from the second PCR's M1S primer.

The chain uses TRBV5-1 and TRBJ2-5; maybe TRBD1 (5 bases). Material for sequencing was blood. This clonotype was obtained from a boy aged 5-17 years in good health. The chain's CDR3 is CASRRARAQQTQYF. The DNA for the CDR3 is TGCGCCAGCAGACGTGCCAGGGCCCAACAGACCCAGTACTTC.